This T cell receptor (beta chain) was documented in a study of identical twins. Study-wide findings and caveats: Cross-sectional statistics, not tracking of the same donors, supported the conclusions.

This clonotype was seen only a few times. Its antigen is currently unknown. After removal of 3 bases from V and 2 bases from J, the junction contained 6 bases not matched to a gene. The CDR3 totals 14 residues. Germline CDR1 is DFQATT and CDR2 is SNEGSKA (reference sequence). Unique molecular identifiers were present on the cDNA, and a universal primer site came from template switching. TCRdb redid the calling of the 5' RACE reads with MiXCR, one entry per CDR3 protein. The sample shows some 1,700,000 distinct CDR3 sequences, about 32% of them seen only once. This clonotype originated in a newborn girl in good health. V gene TRBV20-1 combines with J gene TRBJ2-5; 7 bases are shared with TRBD2. Sequencing was performed on cord blood. The CDR3 spells CSASGAGTQETQYF. DNA for the CDR3: TGCAGTGCTAGTGGAGCGGGGACTCAAGAGACCCAGTACTTC.